These 8 T cell receptor beta chains share one sample of origin, sequenced in a study of cytomegalovirus exposure and HLA in healthy donors. It was with 60 Vbeta and 13 Jbeta primers that the PCR ran. Generated by immunoSEQ multiplex PCR, the TCRdb table keeps only in-frame clones and is missing some. This sample's table has around 140,000 clones. Material for sequencing was PBMCs. The receptor source for this set is a man aged 18 to 30 in good health and CMV-seronegative.

The chain carries TRBV7-2 and TRBJ1-1, with D perhaps matching TRBD1 (5 bases). There are 15 residues in the CDR3. Trimming cost V 5 bases and J 4 bases, with 17 bases left between them. Germline loops: CDR1 SGHTA, CDR2 FQGNSA. This chain's CDR3 is CASSLGGGGVTEAFF. The DNA of the CDR3 is TGTGCCAGCAGCCTAGGCGGCGGGGGGGTCACTGAAGCTTTCTTT.

The chain combines TRBV7-3 with TRBJ1-1; TRBD1 aligns across 7 bases. The V gene's germline CDR1 is SGHTA and CDR2 FQGTGA. Trimming removed 5 bases from V and 0 bases from J; junction bases left unmatched: 3. The CDR3 contains 14 residues. CDR3 residues: CASSPGQMNTEAFF. The CDR3 nucleotides are TGTGCCAGCAGCCCGGGACAGATGAACACTGAAGCTTTCTTT. Filled out from reference TRBV7-3 and TRBJ1-1, the complete variable domain reads GAGVSQTPSNKVTEKGKYVELRCDPISGHTALYWYRQSLGQGPEFLIYFQGTGAADDSGLPNDRFFAVRPEGSVSTLKIQRTERGDSAVYLCASSPGQMNTEAFFGQGTRLTVV.

The chain employs TRBV4-3 and TRBJ2-5, with TRBD1 as a possible D gene (5 bases). The CDR3 extends over 15 amino acids. The germline V gene encodes CDR1 LGHNA and CDR2 YSLEER. Trimming removed 0 bases at V and 5 bases at J, with 13 bases between. CDR3 DNA sequence: TGCGCCAGCAGCCAAGAGATAGACAGAGGCGAGACCCAGTACTTC. Translation gives CASSQEIDRGETQYF.

The chain employs TRBV5-4 and TRBJ2-3, with a weak D call TRBD1 (5 bases). The CDR3 is 16 residues long. Looked up from germline, CDR1 is SGHNT and CDR2 is YYREEE (reference sequence). V dropped 4 bases and J dropped 0 bases, with 15 bases sitting between them. The CDR3 protein is CASSPDITLSTDTQYF. The CDR3 region has the DNA TGTGCCAGCAGCCCGGACATTACCTTAAGCACAGATACGCAGTATTTT.

V is TRBV7-2 and J is TRBJ2-7; 8 bases are shared with TRBD1. V lost 5 bases and J lost 0; bases outside the gene matches: 6. The V gene's germline CDR1 is SGHTA and CDR2 FQGNSA. This CDR3 spans 15 amino acids. The CDR3, as DNA: TGTGCCAGCAGCACCGACAGGGGTCACTCCTACGAGCAGTACTTC. It is translated as CASSTDRGHSYEQYF.

V gene TRBV28 combines with J gene TRBJ1-2, with D hard to call. The CDR3 consists of 16 residues. Germline V lookup: CDR1 MDHEN, CDR2 SYDVKM. The V end was cut by 3 bases, the J end by 6 bases, with 20 bases between. CDR3 nucleotide sequence: TGTGCCAGCAGTTTTCCGGGAGGATCCCAAAGGAATGGCTACACCTTC. Its translation: CASSFPGGSQRNGYTF.

The chain couples TRBV11-2 to TRBJ2-2, with D possibly matching TRBD1 (6 bases). There are 16 residues in the CDR3. Germline V gives CDR1 SGHAT, CDR2 FQNNGV. V gave up 7 bases and J gave up 3 bases, with 18 bases separating them. CDR3 in amino acids: CASTPGTRIDTGELFF. Here the CDR3 DNA reads TGTGCCAGCACCCCGGGGACAAGGATTGACACCGGGGAGCTGTTTTTT. Full variable domain (outside the CDR3, taken from reference TRBV11-2 and TRBJ2-2): EAGVAQSPRYKIIEKRQSVAFWCNPISGHATLYWYQQILGQGPKLLIQFQNNGVVDDSQLPKDRFSAERLKGVDSTLKIQPAKLEDSAVYLCASTPGTRIDTGELFFGEGSRLTVL.

The J gene is TRBJ1-1, the V gene TRBV28, with TRBD1 identical over 9 bases. Germline V gene data show CDR1 as MDHEN and CDR2 as SYDVKM. V was clipped by 8 bases and J by 11 bases; unmatched bases: 12. The CDR3 is 13 amino acids. CDR3 amino acids: CASGVGQGFVAFF. DNA of the CDR3: TGTGCCAGCGGCGTGGGACAGGGCTTTGTGGCTTTCTTT.